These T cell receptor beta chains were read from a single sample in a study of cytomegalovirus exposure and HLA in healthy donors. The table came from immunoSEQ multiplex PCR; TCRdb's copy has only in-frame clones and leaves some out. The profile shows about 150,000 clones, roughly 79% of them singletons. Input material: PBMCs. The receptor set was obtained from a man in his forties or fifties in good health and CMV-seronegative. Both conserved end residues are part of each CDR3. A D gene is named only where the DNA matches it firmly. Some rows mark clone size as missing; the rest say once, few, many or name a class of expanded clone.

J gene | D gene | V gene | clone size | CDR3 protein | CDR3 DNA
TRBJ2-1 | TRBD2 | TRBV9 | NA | CASSGGLAGDIKQFF | TGTGCCAGCAGCGGAGGACTAGCGGGAGACATTAAGCAGTTCTTC
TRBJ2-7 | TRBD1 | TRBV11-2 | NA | CASSLGDSSYEQYF | TGTGCCAGCAGCTTAGGGGACAGCTCCTACGAGCAGTACTTC
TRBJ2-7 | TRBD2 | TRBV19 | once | CASSIGSSGSIYEQYF | TGTGCCAGTAGTATAGGTTCTAGCGGGAGTATCTACGAGCAGTACTTC
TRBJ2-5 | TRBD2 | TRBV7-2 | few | CASTLPLGGSGRETQYF | TGTGCCAGCACTCTCCCCCTGGGCGGGAGCGGACGGGAGACCCAGTACTTC
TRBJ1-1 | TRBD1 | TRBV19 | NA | CATTSWDRGPEAFF | TGTGCCACCACCTCCTGGGACAGGGGGCCTGAAGCTTTCTTT
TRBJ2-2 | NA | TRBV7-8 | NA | CASSFVRLPNTGELFF | TGTGCCAGCAGCTTTGTCCGACTGCCGAACACCGGGGAGCTGTTTTTT
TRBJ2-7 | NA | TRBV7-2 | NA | CASSSFRETIYEQYF | TGTGCCAGCAGCTCCTTTCGGGAGACAATATACGAGCAGTACTTC
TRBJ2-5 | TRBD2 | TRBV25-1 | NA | CASRTSGRGSETQYF | TGTGCCAGCAGAACTAGCGGGAGGGGGTCAGAGACCCAGTACTTC
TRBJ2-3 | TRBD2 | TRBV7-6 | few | CASSLDAGRADTQYF | TGTGCCAGCAGCTTAGACGCAGGGAGGGCAGATACGCAGTATTTT
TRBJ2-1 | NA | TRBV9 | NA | CASSVAGVTDEQFF | TGTGCCAGCAGCGTAGCGGGAGTAACGGATGAGCAGTTCTTC
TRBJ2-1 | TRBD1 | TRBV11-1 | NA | CASMKDRGLYNEQFF | TGTGCCAGCATGAAGGACAGGGGGCTTTACAATGAGCAGTTCTTC
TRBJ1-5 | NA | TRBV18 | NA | CASSRQGRANQPQHF | TGTGCCAGCTCACGGCAGGGTCGGGCCAATCAGCCCCAGCATTTT
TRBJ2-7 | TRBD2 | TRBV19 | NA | CASTVAGDSYEQYF | TGTGCCAGTACCGTAGCGGGAGATTCCTACGAGCAGTACTTC
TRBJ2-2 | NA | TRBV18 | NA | CASSPEGKGTGELFF | TGTGCCAGCTCACCAGAAGGGAAGGGGACCGGGGAGCTGTTTTTT
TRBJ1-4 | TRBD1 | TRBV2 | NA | CASREGATNEKLFF | TGTGCCAGCAGAGAGGGGGCTACTAATGAAAAACTGTTTTTT
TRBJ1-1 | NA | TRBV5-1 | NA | CASSQRTGMNTEAFF | TGCGCCAGCAGCCAGCGGACGGGAATGAACACTGAAGCTTTCTTT
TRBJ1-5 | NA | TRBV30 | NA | CAWSVIARGDQPQHF | TGTGCCTGGAGTGTCATCGCCAGGGGCGATCAGCCCCAGCATTTT
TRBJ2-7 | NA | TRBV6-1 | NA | CASSEADSHEQYF | TGTGCCAGCAGTGAAGCTGACAGCCACGAGCAGTACTTC
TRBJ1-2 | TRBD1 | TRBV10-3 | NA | CATGTGVYGYTF | TGTGCCACCGGGACAGGGGTCTATGGCTACACCTTC
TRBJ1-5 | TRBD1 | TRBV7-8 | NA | CASSLETGWANQPQHF | TGTGCCAGCAGCTTAGAGACAGGGTGGGCAAATCAGCCCCAGCATTTT
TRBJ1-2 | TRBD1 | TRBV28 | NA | CAGGQGVNYGYTF | TGTGCCGGGGGACAGGGGGTTAACTATGGCTACACCTTC
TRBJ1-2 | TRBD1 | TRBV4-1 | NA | CASSQEPGGYYGYTF | TGCGCCAGCAGCCAAGAGCCAGGGGGCTACTATGGCTACACCTTC
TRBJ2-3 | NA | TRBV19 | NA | CASSTSRGPFDTDTQYF | TGTGCCAGTAGTACATCCAGGGGCCCGTTTGACACAGATACGCAGTATTTT
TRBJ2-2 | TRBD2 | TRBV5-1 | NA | CAPSGTNTGELFF | TGCGCCCCCAGCGGGACGAACACCGGGGAGCTGTTTTTT
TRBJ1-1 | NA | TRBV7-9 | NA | CSSSFSRDTEAFF | TGTTCCAGCAGCTTCAGCAGGGACACTGAAGCTTTCTTT
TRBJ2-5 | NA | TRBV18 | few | CASSPRRRMETQYF | TGTGCCAGCTCACCCCGGAGACGAATGGAGACCCAGTACTTC
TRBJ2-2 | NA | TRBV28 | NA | CASRRTGVTGELFF | TGTGCCAGCAGGAGGACGGGGGTCACCGGGGAGCTGTTTTTT
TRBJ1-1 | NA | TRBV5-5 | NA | CASSLYRDTEAFF | TGTGCCAGCAGCTTGTATAGAGACACTGAAGCTTTCTTT